This T cell receptor beta chain was recorded in a study of Ad26.COV2.S vaccination and SARS-CoV-2 variants. Study information: Intramuscular Ad26.COV2.S doses were given once or twice, 56 days apart. Overall study results and limits: Reported findings describe substantial breadth in spike-specific CD8+ and CD4+ T cell responses following vaccination.

Trimming pared 5 bases from V and 4 bases from J, leaving 6 bases between. The length of the CDR3 is 11 residues. The V gene's germline CDR1 is LNHDA and CDR2 SQIVND (reference sequence). Treatment reported: about 20 received Ad26.COV2.S at low or high dose, single or two shots; several received placebo; per-sample allocation not given. The samples were gathered on day 63 after the first injection of vaccine or placebo. The table came from immunoSEQ multiplex PCR; TCRdb's copy has only in-frame clones and leaves some out. The repertoire holds some 640,000 clones, with 80% to 90% as singletons. In regard to this clone: Its cognate antigen is unknown. Other DNA sequences in the sample encode the same CDR3.

The TCR originated in a person between 18 and 65 years old who received the Ad26.COV2.S COVID-19 vaccine or a placebo. This specimen was peripheral blood, taken in a trial of Ad26.COV2.S vaccine versus placebo. The V gene is TRBV19, the J gene TRBJ2-7; D unclear. The CDR3 spells CASSPGYEQYF. For the CDR3, the DNA is TGTGCCAGTAGTCCTGGATACGAGCAGTACTTC.